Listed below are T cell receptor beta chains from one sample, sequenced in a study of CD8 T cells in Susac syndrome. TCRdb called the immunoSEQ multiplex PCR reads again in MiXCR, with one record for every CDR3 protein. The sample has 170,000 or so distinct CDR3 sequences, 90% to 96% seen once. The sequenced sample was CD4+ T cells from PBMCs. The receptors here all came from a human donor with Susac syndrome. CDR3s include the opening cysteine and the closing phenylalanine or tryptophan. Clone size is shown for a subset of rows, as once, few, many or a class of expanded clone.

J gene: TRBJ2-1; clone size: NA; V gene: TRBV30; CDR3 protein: CAWSRAPSGRLNEQFF
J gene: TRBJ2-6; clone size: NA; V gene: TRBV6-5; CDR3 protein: CASSYGDRGSGANVLTF
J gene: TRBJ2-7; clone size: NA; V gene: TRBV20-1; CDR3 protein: CSARDYKTGSYEQYF
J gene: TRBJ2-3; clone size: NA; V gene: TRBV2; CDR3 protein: CASWDRGRADTQYF
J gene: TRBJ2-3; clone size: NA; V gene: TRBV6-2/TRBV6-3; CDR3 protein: CASSRPADTQYF
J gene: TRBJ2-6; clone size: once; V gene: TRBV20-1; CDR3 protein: CSAELDSFSGANVLTF
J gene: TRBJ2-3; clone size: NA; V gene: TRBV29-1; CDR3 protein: CSVPSSTDTQYF
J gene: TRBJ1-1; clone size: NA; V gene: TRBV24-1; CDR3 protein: CATSDTGNTEAFF
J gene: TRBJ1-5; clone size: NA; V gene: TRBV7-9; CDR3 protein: CASSTGGANHQPQHF
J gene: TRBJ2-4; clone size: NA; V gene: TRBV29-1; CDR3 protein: CSVGPGTGGLDKNIQYF
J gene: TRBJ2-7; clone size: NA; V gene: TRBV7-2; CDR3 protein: CASSLDRGSDEQYF
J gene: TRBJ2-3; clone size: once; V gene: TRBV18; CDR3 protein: CASSPPDRDGTQYF
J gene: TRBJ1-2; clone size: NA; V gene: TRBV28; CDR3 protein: CASSIQQGQGGYGYTF
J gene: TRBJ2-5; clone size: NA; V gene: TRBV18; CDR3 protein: CASSPTGARETQYF
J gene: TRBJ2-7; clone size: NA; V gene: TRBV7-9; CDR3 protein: CASTPGTSGRFEQYF
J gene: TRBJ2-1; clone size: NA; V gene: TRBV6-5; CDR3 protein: CATGRPPRNEQFF
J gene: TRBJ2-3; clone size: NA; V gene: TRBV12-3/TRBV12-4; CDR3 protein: CASSRQPPGTDTQYF
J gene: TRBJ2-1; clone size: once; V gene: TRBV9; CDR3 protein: CASSVATGNEQFF
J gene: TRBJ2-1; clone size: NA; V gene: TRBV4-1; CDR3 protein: CASSHLDRYNEQFF
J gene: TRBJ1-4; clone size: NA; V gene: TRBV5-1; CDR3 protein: CASSTDRRIEKLFF
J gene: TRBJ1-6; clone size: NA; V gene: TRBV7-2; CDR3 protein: CASSTGSAGSPLHF
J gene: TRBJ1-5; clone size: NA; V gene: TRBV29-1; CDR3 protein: CSVETTGSNQPQHF
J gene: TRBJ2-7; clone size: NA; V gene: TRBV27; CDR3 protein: CASSVAYESSYEQYF
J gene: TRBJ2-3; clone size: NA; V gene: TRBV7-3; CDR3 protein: CASSPRTGGTDTQYF
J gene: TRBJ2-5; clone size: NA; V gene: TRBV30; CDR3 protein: CAWSLQVQETQYF
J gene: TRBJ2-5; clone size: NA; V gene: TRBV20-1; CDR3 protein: CSASTSGGSHYF
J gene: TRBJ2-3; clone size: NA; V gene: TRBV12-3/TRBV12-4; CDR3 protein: CASSLGVSHTQYF
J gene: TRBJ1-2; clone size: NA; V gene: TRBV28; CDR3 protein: CASTPGQGPPYIYGYTF
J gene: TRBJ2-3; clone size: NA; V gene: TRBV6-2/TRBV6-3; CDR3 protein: CASSYPSGSSTDTQYF
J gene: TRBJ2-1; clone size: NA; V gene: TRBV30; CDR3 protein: CAWLLAGSGREQFF
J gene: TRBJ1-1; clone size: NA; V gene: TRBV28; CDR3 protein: CASSFAGLGTEAFF
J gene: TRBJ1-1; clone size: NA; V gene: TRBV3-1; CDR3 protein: CASSQGPNTEAFF
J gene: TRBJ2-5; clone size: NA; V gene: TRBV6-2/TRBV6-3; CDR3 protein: CASSDHGTGQETQYF
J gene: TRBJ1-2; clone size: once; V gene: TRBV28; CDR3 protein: CASSLPEPVYGYTF
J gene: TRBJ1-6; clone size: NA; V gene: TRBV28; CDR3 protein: CASSGPNSPLHF
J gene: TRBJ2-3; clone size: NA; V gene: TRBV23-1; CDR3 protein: CASSQSRRRATDTQYF
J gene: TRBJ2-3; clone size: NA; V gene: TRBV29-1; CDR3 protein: CSVQSLNTQYF
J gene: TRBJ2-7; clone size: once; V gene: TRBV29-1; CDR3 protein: CSVALAEEQYF
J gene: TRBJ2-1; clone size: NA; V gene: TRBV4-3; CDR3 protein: CASSQDLPGGGGDEQFF
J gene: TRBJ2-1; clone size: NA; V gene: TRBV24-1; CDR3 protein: CATSDPGLAHEQFF
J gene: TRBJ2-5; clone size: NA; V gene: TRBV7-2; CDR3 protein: CASSPGDTQETQYF
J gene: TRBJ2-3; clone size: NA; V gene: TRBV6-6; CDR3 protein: CASSGQSDTQYF
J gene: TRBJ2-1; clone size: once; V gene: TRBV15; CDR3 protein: CATSQGSIDWNNEQFF
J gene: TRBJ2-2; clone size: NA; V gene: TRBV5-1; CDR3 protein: CASSSANTGELFF
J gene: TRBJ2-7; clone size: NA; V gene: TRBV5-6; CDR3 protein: CASTGTPSSYEQYF
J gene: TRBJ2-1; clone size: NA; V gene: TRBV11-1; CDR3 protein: CASSLAASRGEQFF
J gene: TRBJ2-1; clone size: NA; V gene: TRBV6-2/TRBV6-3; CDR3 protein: CASSYLGNEQFF
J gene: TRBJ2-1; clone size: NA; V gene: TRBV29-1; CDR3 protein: CSVERGVNEQFF
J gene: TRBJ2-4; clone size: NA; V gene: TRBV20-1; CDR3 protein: CSARTSGGGAKNIQYF
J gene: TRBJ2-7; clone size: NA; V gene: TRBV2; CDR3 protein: CASRGGQGAYEQYF
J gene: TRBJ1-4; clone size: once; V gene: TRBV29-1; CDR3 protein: CSTSGLDNEKLFF
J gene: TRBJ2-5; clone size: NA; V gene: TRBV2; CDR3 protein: CASSELGQGGQETQYF
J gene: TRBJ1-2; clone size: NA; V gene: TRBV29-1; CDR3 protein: CSVEGPEIDGYTF
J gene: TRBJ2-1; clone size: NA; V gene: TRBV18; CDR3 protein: CASSPPINRRTVYNEQFF
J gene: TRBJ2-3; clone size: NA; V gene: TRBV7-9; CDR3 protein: CASSLDRGRTDTQYF
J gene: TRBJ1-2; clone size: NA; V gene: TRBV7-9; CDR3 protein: CASSSPGQDVTGYTF
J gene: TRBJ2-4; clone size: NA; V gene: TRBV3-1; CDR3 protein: CASSQRYRAVGNIQYF
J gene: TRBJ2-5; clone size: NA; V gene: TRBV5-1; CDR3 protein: CASSWGEVQETQYF
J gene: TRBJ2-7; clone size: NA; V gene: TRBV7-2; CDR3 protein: CASSGGTGTYEQYF
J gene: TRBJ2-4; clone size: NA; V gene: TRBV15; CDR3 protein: CATSRGPGDIQYF